These 8 T cell receptor beta chains share one sample of origin, sequenced in a study of beta chain features in type 1 diabetes. Reverse transcription of all isolated RNA meant that expressed TCRB transcripts were sequenced. Assay used: immunoSEQ multiplex PCR; TCRdb lists only in-frame clones, some missing. The sample lists around 280,000 clones; 8% were seen once. Sequencing was carried out using central memory CD4+ T cells from blood. The origin of the receptors is a woman between 18 and 29 years old in good health.

The table lists this clone with a few counts. The chain carries TRBV6-6 and TRBJ1-2; 7 bases agree with TRBD1. This CDR3 is 13 amino acids long. Unmatched junction bases numbered 10, after V lost 8 bases and J lost 7 bases. Germline CDR1 MNHNY, CDR2 SVGAGI (reference sequence). CDR3 loop: CASGEGAPGGYTF. DNA for the CDR3: TGTGCCAGCGGCGAGGGGGCGCCGGGTGGCTACACCTTC.

This clone was seen at least ten times. CDR3 coding DNA: TGTGCCAGCAGCTTAGTAGTAGGAGGTTCCTATGAAGCTTTCTTT. Translating gives CASSLVVGGSYEAFF. V and J are TRBV7-2 and TRBJ1-1, with no clear D. CDR1 and CDR2 (germline): SGHTA, FQGNSA. The CDR3 consists of 15 residues. Trimming stripped 1 base from V and 7 bases from J, with 16 bases between.

This clone was detected ten times or more. The rearrangement uses TRBV5-6 and TRBJ1-2; D gene ambiguous. This CDR3 comprises 16 residues. Germline-derived CDR1 and CDR2 are SGHDT and YYEEEE. The V and J ends lost 0 bases and 8 bases respectively, with 20 bases between them. The CDR3 nucleotides read TGTGCCAGCAGCTTGGAGCGTAGGCAGTCACTTGGAGGCTACACCTTC. Its translation is CASSLERRQSLGGYTF.

This clone was counted at least ten times. The genes are TRBV29-1 and TRBJ2-5; D might be TRBD1 (8 bases). V lost 7 bases and J lost 7, with 34 bases in between. Germline V gene data show CDR1 as SQVTM and CDR2 as ANQGSEA. CDR3 length equals 18 residues. CDR3 sequence reads: CSAEGGAGGAGLMGTQYF. For the CDR3, the DNA is TGCAGCGCAGAAGGGGGGGCAGGGGGCGCCGGCCTGATGGGGACCCAGTACTTC.

Only a few counts were recorded for this clone. The chain uses TRBV30 and TRBJ1-5; D is undetermined. Germline V CDR1 and CDR2: GTSNPN, SVGIG (reference sequence). The germline V and J ends were trimmed by 0 bases and 5 bases, with 8 bases remaining between them. This CDR3 has 13 amino acids. CDR3 region: CAWSVAGDQPQHF. The CDR3 nucleotides read TGTGCCTGGAGTGTCGCAGGCGATCAGCCCCAGCATTTT.

This clone was recorded at least ten times. This chain connects TRBV2 to TRBJ2-1; a possible D gene is TRBD2 (5 bases). V gave up 2 bases and J gave up 9 bases, with 14 bases separating them. Germline loops: CDR1 SNHLY, CDR2 FYNNEI. The CDR3 loop spans 14 amino acids. The CDR3 coding sequence is TGTGCCAGCAGTGAATCCCCCCTCCGGGGTGAGCAGTTCTTC. Protein sequence: CASSESPLRGEQFF.

This clone was detected ten times or more. The chain uses TRBV14 and TRBJ2-3, with 9 bases lining up with TRBD1. This CDR3 spans 14 amino acids. CDR1 is SGHDN and CDR2 is FVKESK in the germline V gene. Germline trimming cut 3 bases from V and 9 bases from J; bases unmatched to any gene: 7. CDR3 protein: CASSHLYRGRTQYF. The CDR3 DNA sequence: TGTGCCAGCAGCCACCTTTACAGGGGGCGCACGCAGTATTTT.

The genes are TRBV7-2 and TRBJ2-3; 8 bases are a match to TRBD1. Germline trimming cut 3 bases from V and 3 bases from J; bases unmatched to any gene: 2. Germline V CDR1 and CDR2: SGHTA, FQGNSA. CDR3 size: 14 residues. The CDR3 reads CASSFRGLTDTQYF. The CDR3 bases are TGTGCCAGCAGCTTCAGGGGGCTAACAGATACGCAGTATTTT.